This T cell receptor (beta chain) originates from a study of blood T cell repertoires in COVID-19. At the level of the study: Sites across the United States, Italy and Spain contributed samples from acute and convalescent COVID-19. Nucleic acid was either cDNA or gDNA, and it came from T cells, B-cell-depleted T cells, or PBMCs.

Original analysis: How many nucleated cells were present was estimated from reference gene primer amplification. Only in-frame clones appear in the TCRdb table, and some are missing; sequencing was by immunoSEQ multiplex PCR. V, J and clone size are taken as reported in that table, and D and trimming were inferred from the DNA itself. The table includes around 20,000 clones, around nine tenths detected once. Germline V gene data show CDR1 as MGHRA and CDR2 as YSYEKL. V was pared by 2 bases and J by 6 bases, with 22 bases between. This CDR3 region has 17 residues. V and J are TRBV4-1 and TRBJ1-2, with D possibly being TRBD1 (5 bases). This sequence originates from a human donor in a cohort sampled during active COVID-19. The sample comprised peripheral blood. CDR3: CASSQSRESGFLNGYTF. Here the CDR3 DNA reads TGCGCCAGCAGCCAATCCAGGGAATCTGGATTTTTGAATGGCTACACCTTC.